The entry below gives a single T cell receptor (beta chain) sequence along with its context. This sample was taken from a study of cytomegalovirus exposure and HLA in healthy donors. Study context: A later analysis reported the 120 or so validation repertoires used the same platform as the roughly 700 first-cohort repertoires.

Sequenced by immunoSEQ multiplex PCR; TCRdb stores in-frame clones only, minus some. The data hold under 400,000 clones, with 88% observed a single time. The V gene's germline CDR1 is SQVTM and CDR2 ANQGSEA. Trimming removed 2 bases from V and 4 bases from J; junction bases left unmatched: 10. The length of the CDR3 is 16 residues. This TCR derives from a young man in good health and CMV-seronegative. The sample comprised PBMCs. The V and J genes are TRBV29-1 and TRBJ2-1; 8 nucleotides match TRBD2. CDR3 sequence: CSVEPLGGGFYNEQFF. The DNA of the CDR3 is TGCAGCGTTGAACCCCTCGGGGGGGGATTTTACAATGAGCAGTTCTTC.